The source of this T cell receptor beta chain is a study of Ad26.COV2.S vaccination and SARS-CoV-2 variants. TCRdb keeps only in-frame clones here, not all; method: immunoSEQ multiplex PCR. The repertoire holds around 450,000 clones, 90% seen once, with about 4.1% in the top ten. Noted treatment: around 19 received Ad26.COV2.S at low or high dose, single or two shots; 5 received placebo; per-sample allocation not given. Following the first vaccine or placebo injection, samples were taken on day 63. This person who donated was an adult of 18-55 years in Boston. Germline V lookup: CDR1 KGHDR, CDR2 SFDVKD. The CDR3 totals 14 residues. The V gene end was trimmed by 4 bases and the J gene end by 6 bases; junction bases not matched to a gene: 3. This clone came up a few times. Antigen unknown. Study-level points and caveats: The TCR breadth and depth analyses may have understated or missed part of the total T cell responses.

V is TRBV24-1 and J is TRBJ2-1, with 9 bases identical to TRBD2. The source of this sequence is a person aged 18 to 59 who received the Ad26.COV2.S COVID-19 vaccine or a placebo. The source material was peripheral blood, sampled in a trial of Ad26.COV2.S vaccine versus placebo. In DNA form, the CDR3 reads TGTGCCACCAGTGAAGCGGGGGGCCGCAATGAGCAGTTCTTC. Its protein is CATSEAGGRNEQFF.